The clone carrying this TCR beta chain was seen a few times. Antigen unknown. The data were obtained in a study of T cells in Graves' hyperthyroidism and ophthalmopathy. Study results and caveats: The model identified upcoming ophthalmopathy a median around 6 months ahead of onset.

Amplification of TCR beta CDR3 regions was performed using RNA transcripts as template. HTBI primers were the set used in a first-round RT-PCR of the TCR CDR3. TCRdb called the multiplex PCR reads again in MiXCR, with one record for every CDR3 protein. This table has about 740,000 distinct CDR3 sequences, 14% appearing once. This CDR3 spans 20 amino acids. Germline V lookup: CDR1 KGHDR, CDR2 SFDVKD. Trimming removed 6 bases from V and 3 bases from J, with 32 bases in between. The TCR originated in a young woman with Graves' hyperthyroidism. Sequencing input: blood. The J gene is TRBJ2-7, the V gene TRBV24-1, with D perhaps matching TRBD2 (6 bases). CDR3 sequence reads: CATSFLTRLDLREYDYEQYF. The DNA for the CDR3 is TGTGCCACCAGTTTTCTGACCCGACTAGATCTCCGGGAGTATGACTACGAGCAGTACTTC.